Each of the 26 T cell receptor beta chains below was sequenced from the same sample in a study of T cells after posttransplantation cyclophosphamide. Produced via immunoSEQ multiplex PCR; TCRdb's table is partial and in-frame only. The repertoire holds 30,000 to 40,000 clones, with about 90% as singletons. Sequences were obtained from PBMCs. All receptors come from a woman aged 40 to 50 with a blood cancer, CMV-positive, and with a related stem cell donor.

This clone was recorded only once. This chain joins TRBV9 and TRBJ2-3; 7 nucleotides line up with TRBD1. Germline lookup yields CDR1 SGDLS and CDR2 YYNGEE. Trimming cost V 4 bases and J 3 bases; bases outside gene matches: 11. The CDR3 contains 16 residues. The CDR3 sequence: CASSQRTGPLTDTQYF. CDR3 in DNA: TGTGCCAGCAGCCAAAGGACAGGCCCGTTAACAGATACGCAGTATTTT. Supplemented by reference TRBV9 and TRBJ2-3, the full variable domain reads DSGVTQTPKHLITATGQRVTLRCSPRSGDLSVYWYQQSLDQGLQFLIQYYNGEERAKGNILERFSAQQFPDLHSELNLSSLELGDSALYFCASSQRTGPLTDTQYFGPGTRLTVL.

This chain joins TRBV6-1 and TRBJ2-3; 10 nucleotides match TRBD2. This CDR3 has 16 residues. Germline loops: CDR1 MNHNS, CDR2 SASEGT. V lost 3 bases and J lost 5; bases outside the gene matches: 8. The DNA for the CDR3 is TGTGCCAGCAGTGATCTCTCTAGCGGGGGCAAAGATACGCAGTATTTT. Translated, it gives CASSDLSSGGKDTQYF.

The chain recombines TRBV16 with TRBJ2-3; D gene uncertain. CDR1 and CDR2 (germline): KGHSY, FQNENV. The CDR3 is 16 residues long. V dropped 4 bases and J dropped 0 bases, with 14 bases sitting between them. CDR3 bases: TGTGCCAGCAGCCTACGAGGCCACACTAGCACAGATACGCAGTATTTT. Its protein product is CASSLRGHTSTDTQYF.

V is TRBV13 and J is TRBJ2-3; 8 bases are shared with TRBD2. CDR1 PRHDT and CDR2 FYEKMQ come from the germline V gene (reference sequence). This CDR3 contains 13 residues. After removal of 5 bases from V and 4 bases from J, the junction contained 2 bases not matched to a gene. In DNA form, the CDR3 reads TGTGCCAGCAGCCCCGGGGGGGCAGATACGCAGTATTTT. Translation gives CASSPGGADTQYF. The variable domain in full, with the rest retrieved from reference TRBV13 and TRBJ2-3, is AAGVIQSPRHLIKEKRETATLKCYPIPRHDTVYWYQQGPGQDPQFLISFYEKMQSDKGSIPDRFSAQQFSDYHSELNMSSLELGDSALYFCASSPGGADTQYFGPGTRLTVL.

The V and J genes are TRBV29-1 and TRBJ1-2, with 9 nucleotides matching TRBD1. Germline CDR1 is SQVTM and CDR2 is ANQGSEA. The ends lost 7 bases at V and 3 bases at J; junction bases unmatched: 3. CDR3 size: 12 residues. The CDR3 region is CSGTGDHYGYTF. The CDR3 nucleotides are TGCAGCGGGACAGGGGATCACTATGGCTACACCTTC.

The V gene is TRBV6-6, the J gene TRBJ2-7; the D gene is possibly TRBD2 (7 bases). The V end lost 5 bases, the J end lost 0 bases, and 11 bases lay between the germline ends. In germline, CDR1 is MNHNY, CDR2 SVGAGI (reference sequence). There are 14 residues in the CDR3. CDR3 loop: CASSRGGSSYEQYF. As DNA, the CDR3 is TGTGCCAGCAGTAGGGGGGGGAGCTCCTACGAGCAGTACTTC.

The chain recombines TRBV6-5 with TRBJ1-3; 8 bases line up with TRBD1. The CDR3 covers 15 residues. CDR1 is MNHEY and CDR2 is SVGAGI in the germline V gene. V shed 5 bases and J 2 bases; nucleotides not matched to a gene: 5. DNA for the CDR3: TGTGCCAGCAGTAAGGGACAGGCTGCTGGAAACACCATATATTTT. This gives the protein CASSKGQAAGNTIYF.

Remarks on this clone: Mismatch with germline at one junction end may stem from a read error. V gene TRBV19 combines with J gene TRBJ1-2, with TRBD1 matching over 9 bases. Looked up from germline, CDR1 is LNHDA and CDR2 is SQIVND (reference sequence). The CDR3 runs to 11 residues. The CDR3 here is CASSGQGPYSF. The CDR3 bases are TGTGCCAGTAGTGGACAGGGGCCCTACTCCTTC. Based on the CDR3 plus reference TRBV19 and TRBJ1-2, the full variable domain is DGGITQSPKYLFRKEGQNVTLSCEQNLNHDAMYWYRQDPGQGLRLIYYSQIVNDFQKGDIAEGYSVSREKKESFPLTVTSAQKNPTAFYLCASSGQGPYSFGSGTRLTVV.

CDR3 in amino acids: CARRTGTGNYKELPYEQYF. In DNA, the CDR3 is TGTGCCAGAAGAACCGGGACAGGGAATTATAAGGAACTCCCGTACGAGCAGTACTTC. This rearrangement joins TRBV2 to TRBJ2-7, with 9 positions matching TRBD1. This CDR3 comprises 19 residues. With V trimmed by 9 bases and J by 4 bases, 25 bases remained unmatched. CDR1 SNHLY and CDR2 FYNNEI come from the germline V gene. Full variable domain (outside the CDR3, taken from reference TRBV2 and TRBJ2-7): EPEVTQTPSHQVTQMGQEVILRCVPISNHLYFYWYRQILGQKVEFLVSFYNNEISEKSEIFDDQFSVERPDGSNFTLKIRSTKLEDSAMYFCARRTGTGNYKELPYEQYFGPGTRLTVT.

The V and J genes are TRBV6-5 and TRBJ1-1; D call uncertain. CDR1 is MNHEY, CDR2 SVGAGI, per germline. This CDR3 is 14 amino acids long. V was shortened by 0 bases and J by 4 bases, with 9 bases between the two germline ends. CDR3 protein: CASSYSRVVTEAFF. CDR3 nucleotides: TGTGCCAGCAGTTACTCGAGGGTGGTCACTGAAGCTTTCTTT.

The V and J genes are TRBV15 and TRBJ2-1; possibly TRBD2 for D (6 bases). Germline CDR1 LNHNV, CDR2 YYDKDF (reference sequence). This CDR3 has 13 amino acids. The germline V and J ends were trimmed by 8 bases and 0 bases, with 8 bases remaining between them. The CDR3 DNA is TGTGCCACCCGGGGGTCCTCCTACAATGAGCAGTTCTTC. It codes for CATRGSSYNEQFF.

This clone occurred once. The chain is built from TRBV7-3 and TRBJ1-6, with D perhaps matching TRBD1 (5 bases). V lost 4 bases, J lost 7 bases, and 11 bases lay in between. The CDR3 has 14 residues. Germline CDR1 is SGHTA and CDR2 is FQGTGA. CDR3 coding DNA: TGTGCCAGCAGCTCCCAGGGTATCAATTCACCCCTCCACTTT. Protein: CASSSQGINSPLHF.

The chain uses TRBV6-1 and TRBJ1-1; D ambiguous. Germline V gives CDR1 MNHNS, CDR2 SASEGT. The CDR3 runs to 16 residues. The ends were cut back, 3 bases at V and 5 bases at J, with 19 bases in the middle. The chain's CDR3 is CASSDRMGGLRTEAFF. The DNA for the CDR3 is TGTGCCAGCAGTGACCGGATGGGAGGGTTGCGGACTGAAGCTTTCTTT.

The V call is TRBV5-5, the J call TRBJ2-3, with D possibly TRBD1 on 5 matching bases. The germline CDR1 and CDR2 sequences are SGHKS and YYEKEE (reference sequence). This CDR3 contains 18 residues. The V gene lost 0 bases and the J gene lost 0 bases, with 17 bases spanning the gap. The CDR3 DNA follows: TGTGCCAGCAGCTTGGCCGCTGACAGAAGACCTAGCACAGATACGCAGTATTTT. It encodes CASSLAADRRPSTDTQYF.

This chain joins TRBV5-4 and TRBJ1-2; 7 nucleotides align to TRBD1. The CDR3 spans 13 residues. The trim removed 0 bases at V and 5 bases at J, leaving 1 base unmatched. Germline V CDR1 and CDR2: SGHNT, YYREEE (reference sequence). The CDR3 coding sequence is TGTGCCAGCAGCTTGGAGACAGGGTATGGCTACACCTTC. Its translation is CASSLETGYGYTF.

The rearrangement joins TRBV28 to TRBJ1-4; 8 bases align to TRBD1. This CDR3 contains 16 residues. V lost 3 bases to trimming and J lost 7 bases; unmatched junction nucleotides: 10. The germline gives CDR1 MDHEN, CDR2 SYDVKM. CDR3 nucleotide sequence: TGTGCCAGCAGTTTGACCGAGGGCAGGGGGCCTGAAAAACTGTTTTTT. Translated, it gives CASSLTEGRGPEKLFF.

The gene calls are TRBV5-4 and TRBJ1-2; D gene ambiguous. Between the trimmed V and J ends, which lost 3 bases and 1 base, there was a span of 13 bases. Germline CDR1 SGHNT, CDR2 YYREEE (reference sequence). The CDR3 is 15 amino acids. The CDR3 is CASSSITSVNYGYTF. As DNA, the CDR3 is TGTGCCAGCAGCTCTATAACCTCCGTTAACTATGGCTACACCTTC.

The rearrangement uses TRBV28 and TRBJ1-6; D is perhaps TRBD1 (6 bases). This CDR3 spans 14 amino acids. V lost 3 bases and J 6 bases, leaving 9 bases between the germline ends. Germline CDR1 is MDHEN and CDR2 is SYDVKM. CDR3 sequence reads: CASSFRGLNSPLHF. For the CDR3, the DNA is TGTGCCAGCAGTTTCAGGGGTCTTAATTCACCCCTCCACTTT.

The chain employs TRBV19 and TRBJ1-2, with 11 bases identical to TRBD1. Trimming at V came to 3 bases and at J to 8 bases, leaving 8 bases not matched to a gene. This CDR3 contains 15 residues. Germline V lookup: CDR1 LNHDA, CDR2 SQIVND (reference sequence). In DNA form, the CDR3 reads TGTGCCAGTAGTATTAACGGACAGGGGGCTTACGGCTACACCTTC. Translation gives CASSINGQGAYGYTF.

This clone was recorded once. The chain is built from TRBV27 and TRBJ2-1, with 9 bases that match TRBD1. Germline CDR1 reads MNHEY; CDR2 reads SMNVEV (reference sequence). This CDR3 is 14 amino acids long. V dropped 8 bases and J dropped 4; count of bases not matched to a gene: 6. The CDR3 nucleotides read TGTGCCAGCGGTACAGGGGGCGGTTACAATGAGCAGTTCTTC. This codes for CASGTGGGYNEQFF.

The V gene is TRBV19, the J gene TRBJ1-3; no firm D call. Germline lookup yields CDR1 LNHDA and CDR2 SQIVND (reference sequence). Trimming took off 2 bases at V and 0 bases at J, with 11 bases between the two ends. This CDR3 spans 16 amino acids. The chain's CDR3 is CASSILAGYSGNTIYF. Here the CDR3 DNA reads TGTGCCAGTAGTATATTGGCAGGCTACTCTGGAAACACCATATATTTT.

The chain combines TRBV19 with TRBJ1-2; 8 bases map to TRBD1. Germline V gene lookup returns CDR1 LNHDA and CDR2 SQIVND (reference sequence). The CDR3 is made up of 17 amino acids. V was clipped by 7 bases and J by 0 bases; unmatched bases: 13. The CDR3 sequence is CASTVQGAGTTNYGYTF. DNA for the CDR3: TGTGCCAGTACCGTTCAGGGGGCCGGGACAACTAACTATGGCTACACCTTC.

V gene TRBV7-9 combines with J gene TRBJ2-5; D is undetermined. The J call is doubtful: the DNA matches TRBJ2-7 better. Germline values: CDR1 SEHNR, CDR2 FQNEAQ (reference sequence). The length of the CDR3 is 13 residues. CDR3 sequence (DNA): TGTGCCAGCAGCTTATATACTGAGTACGAGCAGTACTTC. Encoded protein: CASSLYTEYEQYF.

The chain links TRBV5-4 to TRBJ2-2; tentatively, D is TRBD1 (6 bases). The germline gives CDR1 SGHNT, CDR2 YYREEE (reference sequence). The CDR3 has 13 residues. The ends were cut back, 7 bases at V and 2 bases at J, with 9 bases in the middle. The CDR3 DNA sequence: TGTGCCAGCCTGGGACAAAACACCGGGGAGCTGTTTTTT. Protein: CASLGQNTGELFF. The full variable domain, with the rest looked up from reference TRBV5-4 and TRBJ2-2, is ETGVTQSPTHLIKTRGQQVTLRCSSQSGHNTVSWYQQALGQGPQFIFQYYREEENGRGNFPPRFSGLQFPNYSSELNVNALELDDSALYLCASLGQNTGELFFGEGSRLTVL.

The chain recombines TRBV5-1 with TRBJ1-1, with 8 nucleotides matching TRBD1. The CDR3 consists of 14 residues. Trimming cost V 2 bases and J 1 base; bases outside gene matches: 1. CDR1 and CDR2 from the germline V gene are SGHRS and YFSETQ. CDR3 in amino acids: CASSFGTGNTEAFF. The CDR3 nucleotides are TGCGCCAGCAGCTTCGGGACAGGGAACACTGAAGCTTTCTTT. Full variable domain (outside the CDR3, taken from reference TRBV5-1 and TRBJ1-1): KAGVTQTPRYLIKTRGQQVTLSCSPISGHRSVSWYQQTPGQGLQFLFEYFSETQRNKGNFPGRFSGRQFSNSRSEMNVSTLELGDSALYLCASSFGTGNTEAFFGQGTRLTVV.

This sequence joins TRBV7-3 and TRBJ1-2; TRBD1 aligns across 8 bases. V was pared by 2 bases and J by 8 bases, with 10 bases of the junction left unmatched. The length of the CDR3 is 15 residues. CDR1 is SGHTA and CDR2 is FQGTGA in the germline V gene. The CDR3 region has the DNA TGTGCCAGCAGCTTATATACCCTGGACAGGGACGGCTACACCTTC. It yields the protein CASSLYTLDRDGYTF.